Sequencing of this T cell receptor beta chain was carried out in a study of OX40 agonist ivuxolimab in advanced cancers. Whole-study results and caveats: Doses of 0.1 to 3.0 mg/kg were accompanied by clonal expansion of CD4+ and CD8+ blood T cells by week 6.

This clone was seen a few times. Its antigen remains unknown. Samples of blood were obtained at baseline, on cycle 4 day 1, and on cycle 7 day 1. Using immunoSEQ multiplex PCR, the repertoire was profiled, and TCRdb retains in-frame clones only, with some absent. The sample holds some 77,000 clones; about nine tenths are singletons and the top ten take approximately 8%. This clonotype was sampled from an adult with an advanced solid tumor such as melanoma, head and neck, liver or kidney cancer. The input for sequencing was CD4+ or CD8+ T cells sorted from blood, taken in a trial of the OX40 agonist ivuxolimab.

CDR3 loop: CASSTRTGEAFF. DNA for the CDR3: TGTGCCAGCAGCACACGGACAGGGGAAGCTTTCTTT. This chain links TRBV11-3 with TRBJ1-1; TRBD1 matches 8 bases. V was pared by 5 bases and J by 8 bases, with 4 bases of the junction left unmatched. The CDR3 covers 12 residues. Looked up from germline, CDR1 is SGHNT and CDR2 is YENEEA.